The rows below give T cell receptor beta chains drawn from one sample of a study of T-cell memory formation after mild COVID-19. TCRdb ran MiXCR on the 5' RACE reads and lists one entry per CDR3 protein. This table has around 50,000 distinct CDR3 sequences, around 12% appearing once. Material for sequencing was PBMCs or a T cell subset sorted from them (not recorded which). These TCRs come from a man in his late teens or twenties who had mild COVID-19 (a few samples of this study predate the infection). Cell type and time point are not known. The CDR3 runs from the conserved cysteine through the conserved F or W. A D gene is named only where the DNA matches it firmly. The size field is filled for only some rows; it gives once, few, many or a size class.

clone size | J gene | D gene | V gene | CDR3 protein | CDR3 DNA
many | TRBJ2-6 | TRBD1 | TRBV4-3 | CASSQEGQSGANVLTF | TGCGCCAGCAGCCAAGAGGGACAGTCTGGGGCCAACGTCCTGACTTTC
NA | TRBJ1-1 | TRBD1 | TRBV5-6 | CASSLWTGGVAFF | TGTGCCAGCAGCTTGTGGACAGGGGGCGTCGCTTTCTTT
NA | TRBJ1-5 | TRBD1 | TRBV4-3 | CASSQDRGQPRHF | TGCGCCAGCAGCCAAGACAGGGGACAGCCCCGGCATTTT
NA | TRBJ1-5 | NA | TRBV15 | CATSRDRAPYQPQHF | TGTGCCACCAGCAGAGATCGAGCCCCGTATCAGCCCCAGCATTTT
many | TRBJ2-2 | TRBD2 | TRBV5-6 | CASSRGLADTGELFF | TGTGCCAGCAGTAGAGGACTAGCGGACACCGGGGAGCTGTTTTTT
NA | TRBJ1-5 | NA | TRBV21-1 | CASGGGRSNQPQHF | TGTGCCAGTGGGGGGGGAAGATCCAATCAGCCCCAGCATTTT
few | TRBJ2-1 | TRBD2 | TRBV7-3 | CASSIAGSSYNEQFF | TGTGCCAGCAGCATAGCGGGAAGCTCCTACAATGAGCAGTTCTTC
many | TRBJ2-5 | NA | TRBV7-2 | CASTQLRLLETQYF | TGTGCCAGCACCCAATTAAGGTTATTGGAGACCCAGTACTTC
many | TRBJ2-5 | NA | TRBV20-1 | CSGGGAAYQETQYF | TGCAGTGGGGGCGGGGCCGCGTACCAAGAGACCCAGTACTTC
NA | TRBJ2-3 | NA | TRBV7-2 | CASSLATPRTDTQYF | TGTGCCAGCAGCTTAGCCACCCCCCGCACAGATACGCAGTATTTT
NA | TRBJ1-4 | NA | TRBV6-5 | CASSYRQGGEKLFF | TGTGCCAGCAGTTACCGGCAGGGAGGGGAAAAACTGTTTTTT
NA | TRBJ1-5 | NA | TRBV6-2/TRBV6-3 | CASRLGGYNQPQHF | TGTGCCAGCAGACTCGGGGGATACAATCAGCCCCAGCATTTT
few | TRBJ2-3 | TRBD2 | TRBV9 | CASSVSGGEDTQYF | TGTGCCAGCAGCGTTAGCGGGGGTGAAGATACGCAGTATTTT
few | TRBJ2-2 | TRBD1 | TRBV24-1 | CATSDLQGQGTGELFF | TGTGCCACCAGTGATTTGCAGGGACAGGGGACCGGGGAGCTGTTTTTT
NA | TRBJ2-1 | NA | TRBV20-1 | CSARENFVSYNEQFF | TGCAGTGCTAGAGAAAATTTTGTCTCCTACAATGAGCAGTTCTTC
NA | TRBJ2-1 | NA | TRBV12-3/TRBV12-4 | CASSFRVDEQFF | TGTGCCAGCAGTTTCAGGGTCGATGAGCAGTTCTTC
few | TRBJ2-5 | NA | TRBV23-1 | CASSQKGVEETQYF | TGCGCCAGCAGTCAAAAAGGGGTGGAAGAGACCCAGTACTTC
NA | TRBJ2-3 | NA | TRBV7-2 | CASSPYLTSYTDTQYF | TGTGCCAGCAGCCCATATCTAACTAGCTACACAGATACGCAGTATTTT
NA | TRBJ2-4 | NA | TRBV7-3 | CASSTDPGNIQYF | TGTGCCAGCAGTACGGATCCAGGGAACATTCAGTACTTC
many | TRBJ2-5 | NA | TRBV4-2 | CASSQVRGETQYF | TGTGCCAGCAGCCAAGTAAGGGGGGAGACCCAGTACTTC
few | TRBJ2-3 | TRBD1 | TRBV4-3 | CASSHAPGQGEDTQYF | TGCGCCAGCAGCCATGCTCCGGGACAGGGTGAAGATACGCAGTATTTT
NA | TRBJ2-1 | NA | TRBV15 | CATSSFTGTGGDEQFF | TGTGCCACCAGCAGCTTTACCGGGACGGGGGGCGATGAGCAGTTCTTC